This TCR beta chain was retrieved from a study of OX40 agonist ivuxolimab in advanced cancers. Study summary: Administration of intravenous ivuxolimab to patients occurred every 2 weeks at 0.01 to 10 mg/kg. Dose-escalation patients' cancers were hepatocellular carcinoma, melanoma, renal cell or head and neck cancer. Study findings and constraints: There was clonal expansion of CD4+ and CD8+ blood T cells by week 6 at 0.1 to 3.0 mg/kg.

As regards this clone: Its antigen is currently unknown.

V was pared by 4 bases and J by 6 bases, with 6 bases of the junction left unmatched. Germline lookup yields CDR1 MNHNS and CDR2 SASEGT. The length of the CDR3 is 13 residues. Sequencing used immunoSEQ multiplex PCR; TCRdb keeps in-frame clones, though not all of them. Of fewer than 20,000 clones in the sample, roughly three quarters were seen once. The rearrangement links TRBV6-1 to TRBJ2-7; 7 bases align to TRBD2. Sequencing was performed on CD4+ or CD8+ T cells sorted from blood, taken in a trial of the OX40 agonist ivuxolimab. The sequence came from an adult with an advanced solid tumor such as melanoma, head and neck, liver or kidney cancer. Written as DNA, the CDR3 is TGTGCCAGCAGTGCGGGTCTAGCGGTCGAGCAGTACTTC. Translating it yields CASSAGLAVEQYF.